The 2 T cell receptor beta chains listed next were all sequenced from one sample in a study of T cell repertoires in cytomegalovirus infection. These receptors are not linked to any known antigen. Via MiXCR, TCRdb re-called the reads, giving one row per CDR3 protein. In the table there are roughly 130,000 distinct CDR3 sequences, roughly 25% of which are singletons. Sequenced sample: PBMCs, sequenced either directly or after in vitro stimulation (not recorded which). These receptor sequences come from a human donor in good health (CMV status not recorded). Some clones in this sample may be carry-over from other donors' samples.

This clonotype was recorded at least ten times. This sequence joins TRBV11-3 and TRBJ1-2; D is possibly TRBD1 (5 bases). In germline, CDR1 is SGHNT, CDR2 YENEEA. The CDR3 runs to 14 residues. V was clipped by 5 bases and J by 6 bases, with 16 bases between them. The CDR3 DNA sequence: TGTGCCAGCAGCCCCGACAGTTACCCACATGGCTACACCTTC. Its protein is CASSPDSYPHGYTF.

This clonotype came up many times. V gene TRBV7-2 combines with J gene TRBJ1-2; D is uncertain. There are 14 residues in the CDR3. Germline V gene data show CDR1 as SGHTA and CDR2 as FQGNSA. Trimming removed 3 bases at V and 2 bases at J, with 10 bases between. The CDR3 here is CASSFPANNYGYTF. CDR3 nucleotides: TGTGCCAGCAGCTTTCCGGCGAACAACTATGGCTACACCTTC.